The 21 T cell receptor beta chains listed next were all sequenced from one sample in a study of T cell changes during pregnancy in multiple sclerosis. Profiled with immunoSEQ multiplex PCR; TCRdb holds only in-frame clones, not every one. The sample yields around 100,000 clones, around nine tenths seen once. The material sequenced was peripheral blood, taken in the third trimester of pregnancy. These receptors were obtained from a female donor with multiple sclerosis, enrolled in a pregnancy study.

This chain links TRBV5-4 with TRBJ2-2; 9 bases line up with TRBD1. The CDR3 is made up of 16 amino acids. Germline V gene sequence: CDR1 SGHNT, CDR2 YYREEE (reference sequence). J was trimmed by 4 bases and V by 0 bases; bases with no gene match: 4. For the CDR3, the DNA is TGTGCCAGCAGCTTGGGTAGGACAGGGGCCACCGGGGAGCTGTTTTTT. As protein: CASSLGRTGATGELFF.

The chain employs TRBV5-5 and TRBJ2-5; no reliable D call. Trimming cost V 0 bases and J 5 bases, with 5 bases left between them. This CDR3 is 12 amino acids long. The germline V gene encodes CDR1 SGHKS and CDR2 YYEKEE (reference sequence). The CDR3 DNA reads as TGTGCCAGCAGCTTGGACAGTGAGACCCAGTACTTC. Amino acid sequence: CASSLDSETQYF.

The chain couples TRBV6-5 to TRBJ2-3, with a weak D call TRBD1 (6 bases). The V end lost 5 bases, the J end lost 5 bases, and 17 bases lay between the germline ends. Germline V gene lookup returns CDR1 MNHEY and CDR2 SVGAGI. The CDR3 sequence is 15 residues long. CDR3 region: CASSTNRDRGDTQYF. The CDR3 nucleotides read TGTGCCAGCAGTACTAACAGGGATCGGGGAGATACGCAGTATTTT.

This CDR3 reads CASSRLGIGDGEKLFF. The CDR3 DNA sequence: TGTGCCAGCAGCCGATTGGGGATAGGGGATGGAGAAAAACTGTTTTTT. The chain employs TRBV5-4 and TRBJ1-4, with D maybe TRBD1 (5 bases). V was pared by 4 bases and J by 8 bases, with 21 bases between. In germline, CDR1 is SGHNT, CDR2 YYREEE (reference sequence). This CDR3 region has 16 residues.

V and J are TRBV19 and TRBJ1-2, with 8 positions matching TRBD1. V was clipped by 7 bases and J by 3 bases; unmatched bases: 7. The CDR3 spans 14 residues. Germline CDR1 is LNHDA and CDR2 is SQIVND (reference sequence). Here the CDR3 reads CASNPDRAYYGYTF. The CDR3 bases are TGTGCCAGTAATCCGGACAGGGCCTACTATGGCTACACCTTC.

The chain is built from TRBV19 and TRBJ2-7; D uncertain. Trimming removed 4 bases from V and 4 bases from J, with 14 bases in between. This CDR3 is built from 14 residues. Germline CDR1 and CDR2: LNHDA and SQIVND (reference sequence). The DNA of the CDR3 is TGTGCCAGTAGTAATACCGCGATCCGGTACGAGCAGTACTTC. Translation gives CASSNTAIRYEQYF.

The chain combines TRBV18 with TRBJ2-7, with a possible D match to TRBD2 (6 bases). This CDR3 spans 15 amino acids. The V and J ends lost 3 bases and 0 bases respectively, with 12 bases between them. CDR1 KGHSH and CDR2 LQKENI come from the germline V gene. The CDR3 protein is CASSPGTSNSYEQYF. In DNA form, the CDR3 reads TGTGCCAGCTCACCGGGGACTTCAAACTCCTACGAGCAGTACTTC.

The chain couples TRBV5-6 to TRBJ2-1, with a possible D match to TRBD1 (6 bases). The CDR3 totals 15 residues. V was clipped by 4 bases and J by 6 bases, with 17 bases between them. Germline lookup yields CDR1 SGHDT and CDR2 YYEEEE. The CDR3 here is CASSLGTFYPNEQFF. CDR3 DNA: TGTGCCAGCAGCCTCGGGACATTTTACCCCAATGAGCAGTTCTTC.

The chain joins TRBV11-2 to TRBJ2-3; TRBD2 aligns across 13 bases. Germline trimming cut 8 bases from V and 5 bases from J; bases unmatched to any gene: 13. This CDR3 comprises 17 residues. CDR1 SGHAT and CDR2 FQNNGV come from the germline V gene. DNA for the CDR3: TGTGCCAGCGGGGTGACTAGCGGGGGGTACCCAATAGATACGCAGTATTTT. This translates into CASGVTSGGYPIDTQYF.

The chain combines TRBV10-3 with TRBJ1-1, with 8 bases fitting TRBD1. Trimming cost V 4 bases and J 6 bases; bases outside gene matches: 7. Germline V gives CDR1 ENHRY, CDR2 SYGVKD. The CDR3 sequence is 14 residues long. The CDR3 nucleotides read TGTGCCATCAGTGTTGACAGGGGAGCATCTGAAGCTTTCTTT. Its protein product is CAISVDRGASEAFF.

The chain joins TRBV7-9 to TRBJ2-1, with 11 bases aligning to TRBD1. Per germline, CDR1 SEHNR and CDR2 FQNEAQ (reference sequence). The V segment lost 1 base and the J segment 8 bases; nucleotides outside the gene matches: 1. This CDR3 has 14 residues. This CDR3 reads CASSLVGQGDEQFF. CDR3 coding DNA: TGTGCCAGCAGCTTAGTGGGACAGGGGGATGAGCAGTTCTTC.

The V and J genes are TRBV18 and TRBJ1-6; D unresolved. Trimming took off 4 bases at V and 5 bases at J, with 9 bases between the two ends. Germline CDR1 reads KGHSH; CDR2 reads LQKENI. This CDR3 region has 14 residues. In nucleotides, the CDR3 is TGTGCCAGCTCACGAGAGGGCGATAATTCACCCCTCCACTTT. Its protein is CASSREGDNSPLHF.

The chain employs TRBV7-9 and TRBJ2-7, with 7 bases fitting TRBD2. From germline, CDR1 is SEHNR and CDR2 FQNEAQ (reference sequence). The V and J ends lost 3 bases and 3 bases, in that order; junction bases with no gene match: 11. CDR3 length: 16 amino acids. The CDR3 loop reads CASSLGGGEVGYEQYF. CDR3 nucleotides: TGTGCCAGCAGCTTGGGGGGGGGAGAGGTGGGCTACGAGCAGTACTTC.

V is TRBV18 and J is TRBJ2-2, with 11 bases fitting TRBD2. V lost 8 bases and J lost 2; bases outside the gene matches: 13. Germline CDR1 is KGHSH and CDR2 is LQKENI. This CDR3 contains 18 residues. This CDR3 is CASATPPLAGGNTGELFF. The CDR3 region has the DNA TGTGCCAGCGCTACCCCCCCGCTAGCGGGAGGTAACACCGGGGAGCTGTTTTTT.

This sequence joins TRBV19 and TRBJ1-6, with D possibly matching TRBD1 (5 bases). The germline V and J ends were trimmed by 4 bases and 7 bases, with 11 bases remaining between them. The CDR3 consists of 14 residues. Germline loops: CDR1 LNHDA, CDR2 SQIVND (reference sequence). The CDR3 protein is CASSKGRENSPLHF. The CDR3 nucleotides are TGTGCCAGTAGTAAGGGACGGGAGAATTCACCCCTCCACTTT.

The V and J genes are TRBV9 and TRBJ2-5; D not resolved. The CDR3 is 14 amino acids. The V gene's germline CDR1 is SGDLS and CDR2 YYNGEE. Trimming left V 4 bases short and J 1 base short, with 11 bases between. The CDR3 DNA reads as TGTGCCAGCAGCCCTCGGGTCACCCAAGAGACCCAGTACTTC. This sequence encodes CASSPRVTQETQYF.

The chain combines TRBV25-1 with TRBJ1-4; 8 bases fit TRBD1. The junction had 7 bases not matched to a gene; V was cut back by 4 bases and J by 3 bases. There are 16 residues in the CDR3. CDR1 is MGHDK, CDR2 SYGVNS, per germline. The CDR3: CASSVPSTGANEKLFF. CDR3 in DNA: TGTGCCAGCAGTGTCCCATCGACAGGGGCTAATGAAAAACTGTTTTTT.

This clone was seen a single time. V usage is TRBV6-5 and J usage is TRBJ1-4, with TRBD1 matching 10 bases. The CDR3 totals 14 residues. The germline V gene has CDR1 MNHEY and CDR2 SVGAGI. Trimming removed 8 bases from V and 7 bases from J; junction bases left unmatched: 7. The DNA of the CDR3 is TGTGCCAGCGGGAGACAGGGGGCTGGTGAAAAACTGTTTTTT. Its translation is CASGRQGAGEKLFF.

V usage is TRBV7-3 and J usage is TRBJ2-1; D perhaps matches TRBD2 (6 bases). CDR1 is SGHTA and CDR2 is FQGTGA in the germline V gene. V was shortened by 4 bases and J by 7 bases, with 17 bases between the two germline ends. The CDR3 covers 15 residues. The DNA of the CDR3 is TGTGCCAGCAGCTCGCCCGGGACTCGGGGGAATGAGCAGTTCTTC. Its translation: CASSSPGTRGNEQFF.

The chain carries TRBV30 and TRBJ2-7; 8 bases line up with TRBD1. Losses at the gene ends were 0 bases for V and 7 bases for J; bases not matched to a gene: 8. Germline V gives CDR1 GTSNPN, CDR2 SVGIG (reference sequence). The CDR3 is made up of 14 amino acids. This chain's CDR3 is CAWSVWQGAREQYF. The CDR3, as DNA: TGTGCCTGGAGTGTTTGGCAGGGGGCTCGGGAGCAGTACTTC.

The gene calls are TRBV9 and TRBJ2-7, with 9 bases lining up with TRBD2. J was trimmed by 7 bases and V by 3 bases; bases with no gene match: 11. The CDR3 is 15 amino acids. Germline assignment: CDR1 SGDLS and CDR2 YYNGEE. CDR3 DNA: TGTGCCAGCAGCGCCGCCGGGCTAGCGGGACGGGAGCAGTACTTC. Translating it yields CASSAAGLAGREQYF.